These 4 T cell receptor beta chains were all obtained from the same sample, sequenced in a study of blood T cell repertoires in COVID-19. Sequencing used immunoSEQ multiplex PCR; TCRdb keeps in-frame clones, though not all of them. There are about 250,000 clones in the sample; more than 70% occur only once, and 5.5% to 6% lies in the top ten. The sample was peripheral blood. These receptors were taken from a woman older than 75 with COVID-19, enrolled during active disease.

The rearrangement links TRBV3-1 (or the pseudogene TRBV3-2) to TRBJ1-5; D is undetermined. V gave up 0 bases and J gave up 2 bases, with 5 bases separating them. The CDR3 has 14 amino acids. CDR1 LGHDT and CDR2 YNNKEL come from the germline V gene (reference sequence). This CDR3 reads CASSQESGNQPQHF. Here the CDR3 DNA reads TGTGCCAGCAGCCAAGAATCGGGCAATCAGCCCCAGCATTTT.

This clone came up once. CDR3 loop: CASSKGQGGETQYF. The CDR3 DNA reads as TGCGCCAGCAGCAAGGGACAGGGGGGAGAGACCCAGTACTTC. The chain uses TRBV5-1 and TRBJ2-5; 11 nucleotides agree with TRBD1. J was trimmed by 4 bases and V by 4 bases; bases with no gene match: 3. This CDR3 is built from 14 residues. Germline CDR1 is SGHRS and CDR2 is YFSETQ. Full variable domain (remainder filled in from reference TRBV5-1 and TRBJ2-5): KAGVTQTPRYLIKTRGQQVTLSCSPISGHRSVSWYQQTPGQGLQFLFEYFSETQRNKGNFPGRFSGRQFSNSRSEMNVSTLELGDSALYLCASSKGQGGETQYFGPGTRLLVL.

The chain couples TRBV25-1 to TRBJ1-1; D is uncertain. Germline V CDR1 and CDR2: MGHDK, SYGVNS. The CDR3 totals 12 residues. Trimming shortened V by 7 bases and J by 0 bases, and 6 bases separated the two germline ends. CDR3 sequence (DNA): TGTGCCAGCACGGGGATGAACACTGAAGCTTTCTTT. As protein: CASTGMNTEAFF.

The chain combines TRBV19 with TRBJ1-4; D call uncertain. This CDR3 comprises 13 residues. Germline loops: CDR1 LNHDA, CDR2 SQIVND (reference sequence). V was cut by 5 bases and J by 6 bases, with 10 bases left in between. CDR3 loop: CASSSMRDEKLFF. In DNA form, the CDR3 reads TGTGCCAGTAGTTCCATGCGGGATGAAAAACTGTTTTTT.